This T cell receptor (beta chain) was found in a study of memory CD4+ T cells and cytomegalovirus serostatus. Sequenced by immunoSEQ multiplex PCR; TCRdb stores in-frame clones only, minus some. The sample includes tens of thousands of clones, roughly 76% seen only once; the top ten take approximately 4.5%. The V end lost 1 base, the J end lost 4 bases, and 10 bases lay between the germline ends. The CDR3 spans 14 residues. CDR1 is SEHNR, CDR2 FQNEAQ, per germline (reference sequence). Single viable CD3+CD4+CD8-CD45RO+ cells were sorted as the memory CD4+ T cells. The chain employs TRBV7-9 and TRBJ2-5; possibly TRBD2 for D (6 bases). Material: memory CD4+ T cells from blood. The TCR was taken from an adult in good health and CMV-seropositive. CDR3 nucleotide sequence: TGTGCCAGCAGCTTAGGTAGCGGAGGAGAGACCCAGTACTTC. This encodes CASSLGSGGETQYF.